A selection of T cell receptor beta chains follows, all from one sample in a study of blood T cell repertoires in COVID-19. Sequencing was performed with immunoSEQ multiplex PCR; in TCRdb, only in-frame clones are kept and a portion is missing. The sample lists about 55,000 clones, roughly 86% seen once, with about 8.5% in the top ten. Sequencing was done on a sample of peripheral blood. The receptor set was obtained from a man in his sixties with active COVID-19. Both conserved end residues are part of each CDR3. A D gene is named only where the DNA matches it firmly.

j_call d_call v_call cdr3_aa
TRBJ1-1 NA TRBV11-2 CASSLVAGVNTEAFF
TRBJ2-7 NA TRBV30 CAWSEPERGYEQYF
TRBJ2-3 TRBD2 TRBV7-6 CASSLVWREGTDTQYF
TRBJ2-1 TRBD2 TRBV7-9 CASSAGTSEDEQFF
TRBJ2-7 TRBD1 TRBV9 CASSVGGTGSYEQYF
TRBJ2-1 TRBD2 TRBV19 CASSTGTSGSSYNEQFF
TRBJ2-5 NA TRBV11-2 CASSPAVGKETQYF
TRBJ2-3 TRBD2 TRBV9 CASSPSGNTQYF
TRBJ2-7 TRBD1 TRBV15 CATSSAGTVYEQYF
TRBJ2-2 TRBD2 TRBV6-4 CASRWSGGTGELFF
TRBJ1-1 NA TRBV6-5 CASSPTGEDFF
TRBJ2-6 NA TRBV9 CASSVVAWPSGANVLTF
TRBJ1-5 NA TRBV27 CASSLSGGRDNQPQHF
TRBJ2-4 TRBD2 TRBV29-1 CSVEVTSGARNIQYF
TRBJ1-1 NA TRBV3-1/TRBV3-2 CASSPHERNTEAFF
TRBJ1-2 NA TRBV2 CASRATGPIGGYTF
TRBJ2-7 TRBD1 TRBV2 CASILTGGDQTYEQYF
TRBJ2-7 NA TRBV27 CASSPFPGSYEQYF
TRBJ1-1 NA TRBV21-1 CASSRVNTEAFF
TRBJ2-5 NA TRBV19 CASSMFSESGYQETQYF
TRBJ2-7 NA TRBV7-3 CASSLTRRGEQYF
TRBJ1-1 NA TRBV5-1 CASSLAYFDTEAFF
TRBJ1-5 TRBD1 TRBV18 CASSGTGGGNQPQHF
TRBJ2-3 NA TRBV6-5 CASSFGGLARADTQYF
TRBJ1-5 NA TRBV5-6 CASSLAGMWPQHF
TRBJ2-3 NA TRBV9 CASSVEGDTDTQYF
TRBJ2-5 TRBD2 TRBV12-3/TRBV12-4 CASSRRGGETQYF
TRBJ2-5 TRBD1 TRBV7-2 CASSGWTGQETQYF
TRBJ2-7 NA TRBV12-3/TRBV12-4 CASSLQREQYF
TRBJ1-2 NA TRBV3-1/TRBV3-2 CASNQEGRGNGYTF
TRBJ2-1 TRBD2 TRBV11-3 CASSLGLAGSPSSYNEQFF
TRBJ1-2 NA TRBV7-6 CASSLNYDYGYTF
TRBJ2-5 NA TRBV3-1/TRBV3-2 CASSQAEETQYF
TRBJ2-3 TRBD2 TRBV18 CASSPPSSYGLAGVDTQYF
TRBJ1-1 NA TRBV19 CASSPQVGGTEAFF
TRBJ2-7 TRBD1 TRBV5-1 CASSLQGQGASEQYF
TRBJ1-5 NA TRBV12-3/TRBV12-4 CASGLTGDQPQHF
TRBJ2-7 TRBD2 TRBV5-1 CASSLGLAGDEQYF
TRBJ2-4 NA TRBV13 CASSLAGSKNIQYF
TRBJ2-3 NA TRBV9 CASSVATGSNPDTQYF
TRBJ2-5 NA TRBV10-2 CASSEPRQAQETQYF
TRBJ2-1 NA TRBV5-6 CASSMGEGILYNEQFF